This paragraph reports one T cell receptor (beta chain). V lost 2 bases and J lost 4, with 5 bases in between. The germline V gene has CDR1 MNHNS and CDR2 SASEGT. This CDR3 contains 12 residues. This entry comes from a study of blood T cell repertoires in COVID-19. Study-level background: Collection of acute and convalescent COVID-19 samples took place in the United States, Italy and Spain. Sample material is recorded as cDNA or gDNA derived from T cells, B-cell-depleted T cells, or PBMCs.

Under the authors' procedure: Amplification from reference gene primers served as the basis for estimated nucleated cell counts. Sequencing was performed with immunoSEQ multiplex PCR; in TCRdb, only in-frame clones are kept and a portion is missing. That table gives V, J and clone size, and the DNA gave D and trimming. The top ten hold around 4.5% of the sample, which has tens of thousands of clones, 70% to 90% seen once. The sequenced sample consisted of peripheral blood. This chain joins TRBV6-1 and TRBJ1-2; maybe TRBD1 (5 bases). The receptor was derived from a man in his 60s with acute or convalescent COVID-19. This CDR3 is CASSERGYGYTF. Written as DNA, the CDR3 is TGTGCCAGCAGTGAAAGGGGCTATGGCTACACCTTC.